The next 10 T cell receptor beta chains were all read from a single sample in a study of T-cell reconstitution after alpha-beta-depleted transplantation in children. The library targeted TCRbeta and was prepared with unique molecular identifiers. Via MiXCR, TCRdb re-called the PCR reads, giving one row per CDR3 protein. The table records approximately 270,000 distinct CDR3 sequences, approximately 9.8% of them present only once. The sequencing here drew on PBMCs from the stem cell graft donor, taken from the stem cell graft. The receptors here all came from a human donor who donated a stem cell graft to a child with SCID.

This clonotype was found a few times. The CDR3 sequence: CASSFAQGNQPQHF. The CDR3 coding sequence is TGTGCCAGCAGTTTTGCACAGGGCAATCAGCCCCAGCATTTT. The V and J genes are TRBV12-3 or TRBV12-4 and TRBJ1-5; D is perhaps TRBD1 (5 bases). CDR3 length equals 14 residues. V shed 3 bases and J shed 2 bases, with 8 bases lying between them.

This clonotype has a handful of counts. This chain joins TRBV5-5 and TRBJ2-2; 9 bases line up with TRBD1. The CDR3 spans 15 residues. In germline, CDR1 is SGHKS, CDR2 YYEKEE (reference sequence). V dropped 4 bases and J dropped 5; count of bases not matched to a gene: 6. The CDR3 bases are TGTGCCAGCAGCGTGGGGACAGGGAATACCGGGGAGCTGTTTTTT. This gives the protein CASSVGTGNTGELFF. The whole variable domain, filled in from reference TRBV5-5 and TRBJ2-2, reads DAGVTQSPTHLIKTRGQQVTLRCSPISGHKSVSWYQQVLGQGPQFIFQYYEKEERGRGNFPDRFSARQFPNYSSELNVNALLLGDSALYLCASSVGTGNTGELFFGEGSRLTVL.

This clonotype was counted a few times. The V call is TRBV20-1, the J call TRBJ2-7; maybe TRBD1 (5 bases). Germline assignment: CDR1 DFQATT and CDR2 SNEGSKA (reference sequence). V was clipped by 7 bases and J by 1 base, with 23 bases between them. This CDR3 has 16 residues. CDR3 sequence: CSVRGWQTGPSYEQYF. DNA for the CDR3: TGCAGTGTCCGTGGTTGGCAAACAGGACCGTCCTACGAGCAGTACTTC.

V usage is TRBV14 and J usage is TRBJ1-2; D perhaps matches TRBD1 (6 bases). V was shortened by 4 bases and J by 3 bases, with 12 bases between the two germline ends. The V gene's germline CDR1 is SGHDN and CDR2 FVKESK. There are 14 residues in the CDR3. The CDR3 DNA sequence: TGTGCCAGCAGCCTCGGGGGGCACCACTATGGCTACACCTTC. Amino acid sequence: CASSLGGHHYGYTF.

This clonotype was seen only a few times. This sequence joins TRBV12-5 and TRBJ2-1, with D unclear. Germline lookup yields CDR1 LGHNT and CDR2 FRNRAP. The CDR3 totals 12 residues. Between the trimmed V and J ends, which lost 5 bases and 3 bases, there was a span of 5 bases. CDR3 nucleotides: TGTGCTAGTGGTAGGGACTACAATGAGCAGTTCTTC. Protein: CASGRDYNEQFF.

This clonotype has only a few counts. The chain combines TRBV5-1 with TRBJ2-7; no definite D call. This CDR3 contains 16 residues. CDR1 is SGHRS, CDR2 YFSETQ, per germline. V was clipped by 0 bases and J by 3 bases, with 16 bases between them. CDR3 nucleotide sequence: TGCGCCAGCAGCTTGGAAACCCTGACACGAAACTACGAGCAGTACTTC. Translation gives CASSLETLTRNYEQYF. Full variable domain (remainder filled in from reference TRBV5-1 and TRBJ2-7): KAGVTQTPRYLIKTRGQQVTLSCSPISGHRSVSWYQQTPGQGLQFLFEYFSETQRNKGNFPGRFSGRQFSNSRSEMNVSTLELGDSALYLCASSLETLTRNYEQYFGPGTRLTVT.

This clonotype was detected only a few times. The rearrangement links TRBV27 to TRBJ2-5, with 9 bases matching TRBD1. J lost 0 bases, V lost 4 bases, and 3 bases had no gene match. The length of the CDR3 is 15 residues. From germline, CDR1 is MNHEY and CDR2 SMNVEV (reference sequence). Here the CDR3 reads CASSWTGAYQETQYF. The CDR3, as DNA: TGTGCCAGCAGTTGGACAGGGGCCTACCAAGAGACCCAGTACTTC.

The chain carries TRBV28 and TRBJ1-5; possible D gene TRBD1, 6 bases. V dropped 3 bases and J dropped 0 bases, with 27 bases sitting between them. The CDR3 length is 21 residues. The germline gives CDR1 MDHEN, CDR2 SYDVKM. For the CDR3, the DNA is TGTGCCAGCAGTTTCCCTCCACTCAGGGGAGGGAGGGAGTATAGCAATCAGCCCCAGCATTTT. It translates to CASSFPPLRGGREYSNQPQHF.

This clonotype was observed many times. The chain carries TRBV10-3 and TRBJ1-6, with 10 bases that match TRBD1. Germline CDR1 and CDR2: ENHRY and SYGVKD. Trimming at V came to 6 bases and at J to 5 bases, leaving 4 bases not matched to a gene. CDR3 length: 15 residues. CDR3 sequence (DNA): TGTGCCATCAGCCCCGGGACAGGGGATAATTCACCCCTCCACTTT. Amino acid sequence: CAISPGTGDNSPLHF.

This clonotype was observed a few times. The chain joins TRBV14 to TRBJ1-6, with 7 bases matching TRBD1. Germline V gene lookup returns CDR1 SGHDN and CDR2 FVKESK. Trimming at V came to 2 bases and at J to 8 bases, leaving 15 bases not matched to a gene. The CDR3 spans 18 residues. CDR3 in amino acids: CASSQPRPWTGFHSPLHF. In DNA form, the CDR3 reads TGTGCCAGCAGCCAACCGAGACCTTGGACAGGCTTCCATTCACCCCTCCACTTT.